What follows are 28 T cell receptor beta chains derived from one specimen sequenced in a study of blood T cell repertoires in COVID-19. Sequencing was performed with immunoSEQ multiplex PCR; in TCRdb, only in-frame clones are kept and a portion is missing. Of roughly 180,000 clones in the sample, approximately 85% were seen once. Sequencing was carried out using peripheral blood. The source of these receptors is a man aged 40-49 years who had recovered from COVID-19.

The genes are TRBV7-9 and TRBJ2-4; 7 bases are a match to TRBD2. The length of the CDR3 is 17 residues. The germline gives CDR1 SEHNR, CDR2 FQNEAQ (reference sequence). V lost 3 bases and J lost 1; bases outside the gene matches: 9. The CDR3 region has the DNA TGTGCCAGCAGCTTCCCGGGGCGGGGGATGGCCAAAAACATTCAGTACTTC. The encoded protein is CASSFPGRGMAKNIQYF.

The J gene is TRBJ2-5, the V gene TRBV7-9; D is undetermined. CDR3 size: 14 residues. Germline V gene data show CDR1 as SEHNR and CDR2 as FQNEAQ (reference sequence). V gave up 1 base and J gave up 4 bases, with 10 bases separating them. CDR3 nucleotides: TGTGCCAGCAGCTTAGTGGGCGTCGGAGAGACCCAGTACTTC. Its translation: CASSLVGVGETQYF.

V and J are TRBV7-2 and TRBJ2-3; TRBD2 agrees at 7 bases. The ends lost 5 bases at V and 1 base at J; junction bases unmatched: 6. Germline values: CDR1 SGHTA, CDR2 FQGNSA. The CDR3 totals 15 residues. In DNA, the CDR3 is TGTGCCAGCAGCCTAAGCGGGGCTCGCACAGATACGCAGTATTTT. This translates into CASSLSGARTDTQYF. The full variable domain, its missing parts supplied by reference TRBV7-2 and TRBJ2-3, is GAGVSQSPSNKVTEKGKDVELRCDPISGHTALYWYRQSLGQGLEFLIYFQGNSAPDKSGLPSDRFSAERTGGSVSTLTIQRTQQEDSAVYLCASSLSGARTDTQYFGPGTRLTVL.

The chain recombines TRBV4-2 with TRBJ1-3; the D gene is possibly TRBD1 (6 bases). CDR1 LGHNA and CDR2 YNFKEQ come from the germline V gene. This CDR3 contains 16 residues. The V end was cut by 1 base, the J end by 0 bases, with 10 bases between. The CDR3 is CASSQGGQTSGNTIYF. CDR3 in DNA: TGTGCCAGCAGCCAAGGAGGACAGACCTCTGGAAACACCATATATTTT.

For this clone: The sample carries other DNA sequences with the same CDR3. The chain employs TRBV12-3 or TRBV12-4 and TRBJ2-1; D call uncertain. V was pared by 1 base and J by 8 bases, with 6 bases between. The CDR3 has 12 amino acids. CDR3 sequence reads: CASSLGGDEQFF. DNA of the CDR3: TGTGCCAGCAGTTTAGGCGGAGATGAGCAGTTCTTC.

J is TRBJ2-5 and V is TRBV3-1 (or the pseudogene TRBV3-2), with TRBD1 as a possible D gene (5 bases). There are 15 residues in the CDR3. Germline V gene sequence: CDR1 LGHDT, CDR2 YNNKEL (reference sequence). V was cut by 0 bases and J by 1 base, with 9 bases left in between. The CDR3 protein is CASSQEGRVQETQYF. Written as DNA, the CDR3 is TGTGCCAGCAGCCAAGAAGGCAGGGTCCAAGAGACCCAGTACTTC.

V gene TRBV7-2 combines with J gene TRBJ2-7; possible D gene TRBD1, 6 bases. V was shortened by 5 bases and J by 2 bases, with 13 bases between the two germline ends. This CDR3 has 14 residues. Germline V gene data show CDR1 as SGHTA and CDR2 as FQGNSA. CDR3 in DNA: TGTGCCAGCAGCCAACAGGGATCGACCTACGAGCAGTACTTC. It specifies CASSQQGSTYEQYF.

In DNA, the CDR3 is TGTGCCAGAAGCTTGAATAGTAGGAACACTGAAGCTTTCTTT. Translating gives CARSLNSRNTEAFF. V gene TRBV5-3 combines with J gene TRBJ1-1; D remains ambiguous. TRBV5-3 has ORF status, its function being uncertain. V was pared by 1 base and J by 1 base, with 8 bases between. This CDR3 region has 14 residues.

The chain employs TRBV6-4 and TRBJ2-2; no clear D. V shed 0 bases and J shed 3 bases, with 5 bases lying between them. Germline lookup yields CDR1 MRHNA and CDR2 SNTAGT. The CDR3 is made up of 14 amino acids. Here the CDR3 reads CASSDSADTGELFF. The DNA of the CDR3 is TGTGCCAGCAGTGACTCGGCGGACACCGGGGAGCTGTTTTTT.

The J gene is TRBJ2-7, the V gene TRBV3-1 (or the pseudogene TRBV3-2), with 10 bases fitting TRBD1. The ends lost 4 bases at V and 7 bases at J; junction bases unmatched: 4. This CDR3 has 13 amino acids. Germline CDR1 is LGHDT and CDR2 is YNNKEL (reference sequence). The chain's CDR3 is CASSPGTGDEQYF. The CDR3, as DNA: TGTGCCAGCAGCCCTGGGACAGGGGATGAGCAGTACTTC.

V gene TRBV20-1 combines with J gene TRBJ2-1, with 10 bases aligning to TRBD2. The CDR3 loop spans 16 amino acids. With 3 bases clipped from V and 2 bases from J, the junction kept 7 bases outside the gene matches. Germline lookup yields CDR1 DFQATT and CDR2 SNEGSKA (reference sequence). CDR3 sequence: CSASSSTSGAYNEQFF. The CDR3 DNA reads as TGCAGTGCTAGTAGTAGTACTAGCGGGGCCTACAATGAGCAGTTCTTC.

The DNA for the CDR3 is TGCGCCAGCAGCTTTTCCCCTAGTACCACAGATACGCAGTATTTT. This translates into CASSFSPSTTDTQYF. The chain recombines TRBV5-1 with TRBJ2-3, with unresolved D. The V gene lost 2 bases and the J gene lost 2 bases, with 12 bases spanning the gap. In germline, CDR1 is SGHRS, CDR2 YFSETQ. CDR3 length equals 15 residues.

Remarks on this clone: As the CDR3 is not closed by the conserved phenylalanine or tryptophan, this likely results from a read error. The limits of the CDR3 on the DNA are not certain, so only TCRdb's listed CDR3 is given. The CDR3 spells CASSLAGLAGENGL. This rearrangement joins TRBV7-9 to TRBJ2-3; the table's D call of TRBD2 was not tested on the DNA. Germline V gene sequence: CDR1 SEHNR, CDR2 FQNEAQ (reference sequence). The CDR3 contains 14 residues when both ends are counted.

The CDR3 DNA is TGTGCCAGCAGTTCAGGGGGCTCGGGCCAGCCCCAGCATTTT. Protein sequence: CASSSGGSGQPQHF. V and J are TRBV28 and TRBJ1-5; 8 nucleotides align to TRBD1. The length of the CDR3 is 14 residues. V lost 4 bases to trimming and J lost 7 bases; unmatched junction nucleotides: 6. Germline-derived CDR1 and CDR2 are MDHEN and SYDVKM. The full variable domain, with the rest looked up from reference TRBV28 and TRBJ1-5, is DVKVTQSSRYLVKRTGEKVFLECVQDMDHENMFWYRQDPGLGLRLIYFSYDVKMKEKGDIPEGYSVSREKKERFSLILESASTNQTSMYLCASSSGGSGQPQHFGDGTRLSIL.

The rearrangement uses TRBV7-2 and TRBJ2-7; possibly TRBD1 for D (6 bases). Trimming cost V 5 bases and J 2 bases, with 16 bases left between them. This CDR3 spans 15 amino acids. The germline gives CDR1 SGHTA, CDR2 FQGNSA. The CDR3 DNA is TGTGCCAGCAGCCCTAGGGGGACACTTACCTACGAGCAGTACTTC. Encoded protein: CASSPRGTLTYEQYF.

This chain uses TRBV27 with TRBJ2-2, with 8 bases matching TRBD2. V lost 6 bases, J lost 4 bases, and 1 base stayed unmatched. The CDR3 sequence is 13 residues long. Per the germline V gene, CDR1 is MNHEY and CDR2 is SMNVEV (reference sequence). In DNA, the CDR3 is TGTGCCAGCAGGGGGACTAGCACCGGGGAGCTGTTTTTT. Amino acid sequence: CASRGTSTGELFF.

V and J are TRBV7-2 and TRBJ2-5, with TRBD2 identical over 13 bases. V lost 5 bases, J lost 5 bases, and 8 bases stayed unmatched. The germline V gene encodes CDR1 SGHTA and CDR2 FQGNSA. This CDR3 is built from 16 residues. The CDR3 DNA sequence: TGTGCCAGCAGCCCGTCAGCACTAGCGGGGGGGGAGACCCAGTACTTC. Amino acids: CASSPSALAGGETQYF.

The chain's CDR3 is CATSGANNEQFF. The CDR3 DNA is TGTGCCACCAGTGGGGCCAACAATGAGCAGTTCTTC. The chain uses TRBV24-1 and TRBJ2-1; D is unclear. V lost 5 bases, J lost 5 bases, and 6 bases lay in between. Germline V gene data show CDR1 as KGHDR and CDR2 as SFDVKD. The CDR3 extends over 12 amino acids.

The J gene is TRBJ1-1, the V gene TRBV4-2; D unclear. Germline V gives CDR1 LGHNA, CDR2 YNFKEQ. Trimming shortened V by 0 bases and J by 0 bases, and 8 bases separated the two germline ends. The CDR3 consists of 15 residues. The DNA of the CDR3 is TGTGCCAGCAGCCAAGATTACAGAGTGAACACTGAAGCTTTCTTT. Encoded protein: CASSQDYRVNTEAFF.

This clone was observed a few times. CDR3 in amino acids: CASSPGLAGADGELFF. CDR3 DNA sequence: TGTGCCAGCTCACCCGGACTAGCGGGAGCGGACGGGGAGCTGTTTTTT. The chain joins TRBV18 to TRBJ2-2; 13 nucleotides agree with TRBD2. The CDR3 runs to 16 residues. CDR1 is KGHSH, CDR2 LQKENI, per germline. The ends lost 3 bases at V and 7 bases at J; junction bases unmatched: 5.

The rearrangement links TRBV7-9 to TRBJ2-4; D is perhaps TRBD2 (6 bases). The CDR3 loop spans 12 amino acids. CDR1 is SEHNR and CDR2 is FQNEAQ in the germline V gene (reference sequence). Between the trimmed V and J ends, which lost 6 bases and 5 bases, there was a span of 8 bases. The CDR3 loop reads CASSWGENIQYF. The CDR3 DNA reads as TGTGCCAGCAGTTGGGGGGAAAACATTCAGTACTTC.

The gene calls are TRBV11-3 and TRBJ2-1; 13 bases line up with TRBD2. The CDR3 has 16 amino acids. Germline loops: CDR1 SGHNT, CDR2 YENEEA. V shed 5 bases, J shed 6 bases, and the junction held 7 bases outside the gene matches. The DNA of the CDR3 is TGTGCCAGCAGCCACTGGACTAGCGGGAGACCCAATGAGCAGTTCTTC. Its protein is CASSHWTSGRPNEQFF.

The genes are TRBV7-2 and TRBJ1-5; D unclear. The CDR3 extends over 13 amino acids. Germline values: CDR1 SGHTA, CDR2 FQGNSA. V was clipped by 5 bases and J by 5 bases, with 10 bases between them. CDR3 loop: CASSALNYQPQHF. CDR3 bases: TGTGCCAGCAGCGCATTAAACTATCAGCCCCAGCATTTT.

V and J are TRBV6-2 or TRBV6-3 and TRBJ2-1, with D possibly matching TRBD2 (6 bases). Trimming stripped 0 bases from V and 10 bases from J, with 13 bases between. The germline gives CDR1 MNHEY, CDR2 SVGEGT. The CDR3 runs to 14 residues. In nucleotides, the CDR3 is TGTGCCAGCAGTTACTCCGGGGGAGGCCGGGAGCAGTTCTTC. Encoded protein: CASSYSGGGREQFF.

The CDR3 is CATSKGVQRTSGSTYEQYF. The DNA of the CDR3 is TGTGCCACCAGCAAGGGGGTACAACGGACTAGCGGGTCGACCTACGAGCAGTACTTC. This chain links TRBV15 with TRBJ2-7; 11 nucleotides agree with TRBD2. Germline V gives CDR1 LNHNV, CDR2 YYDKDF (reference sequence). V trimming: 4 bases; J trimming: 2 bases; junction bases outside the gene matches: 16. The CDR3 has 19 residues.

The rearrangement joins TRBV6-5 to TRBJ1-2; D may be TRBD1 (6 bases). CDR1 is MNHEY, CDR2 SVGAGI, per germline. Trimming pared 11 bases from V and 6 bases from J, leaving 16 bases between. The CDR3 is made up of 12 amino acids. The chain's CDR3 is CAGFTGKDGYTF. The CDR3 DNA reads as TGTGCCGGATTTACAGGGAAAGATGGCTACACCTTC.

The chain couples TRBV6-1 to TRBJ1-2, with D unresolved. Germline lookup yields CDR1 MNHNS and CDR2 SASEGT. Trimming shortened V by 3 bases and J by 8 bases, and 10 bases separated the two germline ends. CDR3 length equals 12 residues. For the CDR3, the DNA is TGTGCCAGCAGTGAGCACCCGGAGGGCTACACCTTC. This codes for CASSEHPEGYTF.

This rearrangement joins TRBV7-9 to TRBJ1-5; TRBD1 is a possible D gene (5 bases). CDR3 length equals 16 residues. Per germline, CDR1 SEHNR and CDR2 FQNEAQ (reference sequence). Trimming pared 5 bases from V and 1 base from J, leaving 15 bases between. The chain's CDR3 is CASSPGGVGSNQPQHF. The CDR3 nucleotides read TGTGCCAGCAGCCCCGGGGGGGTTGGGAGCAATCAGCCCCAGCATTTT.